Sequencing of this TCR beta chain was carried out in a study of blood T cell repertoires in COVID-19. In the original workflow: Amplification from reference gene primers served as the basis for estimated nucleated cell counts. Produced via immunoSEQ multiplex PCR; TCRdb's table is partial and in-frame only. V, J and clone size derive from that table, while D and trimming were established from the DNA sequence. The sample has over 200,000 clones; approximately 79% are singletons. CDR1 SGHKS and CDR2 YYEKEE come from the germline V gene (reference sequence). V was clipped by 2 bases and J by 0 bases, with 8 bases between them. This CDR3 has 14 amino acids.

The J gene is TRBJ1-1, the V gene TRBV5-5; D unresolved. The source is a human donor in a cohort sampled during active COVID-19. The sample comprised peripheral blood. Written as DNA, the CDR3 is TGTGCCAGCAGCTTCCAGCGCTTGAACACTGAAGCTTTCTTT. It yields the protein CASSFQRLNTEAFF.